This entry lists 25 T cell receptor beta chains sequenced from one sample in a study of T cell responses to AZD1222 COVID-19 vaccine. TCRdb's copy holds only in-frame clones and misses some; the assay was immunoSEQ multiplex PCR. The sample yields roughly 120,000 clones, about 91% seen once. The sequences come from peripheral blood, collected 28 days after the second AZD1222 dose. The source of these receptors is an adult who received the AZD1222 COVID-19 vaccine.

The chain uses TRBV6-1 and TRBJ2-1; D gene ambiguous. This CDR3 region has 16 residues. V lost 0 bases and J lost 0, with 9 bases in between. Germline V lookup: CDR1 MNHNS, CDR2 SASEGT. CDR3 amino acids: CASSEAWLSSYNEQFF. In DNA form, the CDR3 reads TGTGCCAGCAGTGAAGCTTGGTTAAGCTCCTACAATGAGCAGTTCTTC.

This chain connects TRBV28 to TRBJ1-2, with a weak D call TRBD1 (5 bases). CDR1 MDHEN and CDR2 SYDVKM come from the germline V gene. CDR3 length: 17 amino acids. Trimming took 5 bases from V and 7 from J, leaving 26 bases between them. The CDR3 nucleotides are TGTGCCAGCAGTCCCCGGGGGGGTAGTTCCTCAAAAGGTGGCTACACCTTC. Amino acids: CASSPRGGSSSKGGYTF.

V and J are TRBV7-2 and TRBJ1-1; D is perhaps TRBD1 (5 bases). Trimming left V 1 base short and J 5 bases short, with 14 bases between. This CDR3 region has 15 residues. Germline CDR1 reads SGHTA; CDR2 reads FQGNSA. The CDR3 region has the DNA TGTGCCAGCAGCTTAGTTGGAGGGGCTCTTACTGAAGCTTTCTTT. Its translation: CASSLVGGALTEAFF.

CDR3 nucleotide sequence: TGTGCCTGGAGTTTACTAGCGGGAGGGCCGGGCACCGGGGAGCTGTTTTTT. It yields the protein CAWSLLAGGPGTGELFF. This chain joins TRBV30 and TRBJ2-2; 13 bases are shared with TRBD2. The V segment lost 2 bases and the J segment 4 bases; nucleotides outside the gene matches: 7. Germline loops: CDR1 GTSNPN, CDR2 SVGIG (reference sequence). This CDR3 has 17 residues.

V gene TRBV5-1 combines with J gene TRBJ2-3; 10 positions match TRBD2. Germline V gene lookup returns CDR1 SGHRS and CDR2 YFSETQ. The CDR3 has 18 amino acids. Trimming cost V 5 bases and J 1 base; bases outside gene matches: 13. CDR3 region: CASRGTLAGVEGTDTQYF. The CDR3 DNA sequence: TGCGCCAGCAGGGGGACTCTAGCGGGAGTGGAGGGCACAGATACGCAGTATTTT.

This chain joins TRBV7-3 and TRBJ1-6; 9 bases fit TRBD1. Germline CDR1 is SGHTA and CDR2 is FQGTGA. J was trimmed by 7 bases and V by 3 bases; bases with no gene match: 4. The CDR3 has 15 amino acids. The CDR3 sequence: CASSFGTGINSPLHF. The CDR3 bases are TGTGCCAGCAGCTTCGGGACAGGGATAAATTCACCCCTCCACTTT.

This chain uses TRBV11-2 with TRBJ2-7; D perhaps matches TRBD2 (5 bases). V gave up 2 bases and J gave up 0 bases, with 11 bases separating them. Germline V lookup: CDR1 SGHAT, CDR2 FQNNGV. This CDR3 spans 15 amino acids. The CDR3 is CASSLIRGSSYEQYF. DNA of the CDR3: TGTGCCAGCAGCTTAATACGGGGAAGCTCCTACGAGCAGTACTTC.

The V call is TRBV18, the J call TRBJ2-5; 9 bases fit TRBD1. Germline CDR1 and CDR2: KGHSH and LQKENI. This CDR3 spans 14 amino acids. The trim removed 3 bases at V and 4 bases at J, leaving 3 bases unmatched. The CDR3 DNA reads TGTGCCAGCTCACCCAAACAGGGGGCAGAGACCCAGTACTTC. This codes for CASSPKQGAETQYF.

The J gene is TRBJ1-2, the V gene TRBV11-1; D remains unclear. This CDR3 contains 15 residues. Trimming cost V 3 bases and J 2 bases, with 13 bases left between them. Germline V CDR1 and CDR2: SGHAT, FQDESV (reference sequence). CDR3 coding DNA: TGTGCCAGCAGCTTCGCCGGCGTTGCGAACTATGGCTACACCTTC. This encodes CASSFAGVANYGYTF.

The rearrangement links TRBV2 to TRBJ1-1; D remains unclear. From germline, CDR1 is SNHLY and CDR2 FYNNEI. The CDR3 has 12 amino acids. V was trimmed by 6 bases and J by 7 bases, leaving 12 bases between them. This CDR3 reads CASRKVGGEAFF. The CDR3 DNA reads TGTGCCAGCAGGAAGGTGGGCGGTGAAGCTTTCTTT.

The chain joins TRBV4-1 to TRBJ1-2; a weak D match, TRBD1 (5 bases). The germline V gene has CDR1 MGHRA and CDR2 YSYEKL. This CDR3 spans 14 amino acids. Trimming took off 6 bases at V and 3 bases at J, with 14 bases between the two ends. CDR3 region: CASSHAQADYGYTF. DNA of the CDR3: TGCGCCAGCAGTCACGCACAGGCGGACTATGGCTACACCTTC.

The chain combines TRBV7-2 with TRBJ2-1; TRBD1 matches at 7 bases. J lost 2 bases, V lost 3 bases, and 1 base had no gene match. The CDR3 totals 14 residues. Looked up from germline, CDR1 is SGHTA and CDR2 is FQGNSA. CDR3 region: CASSLDRTYNEQFF. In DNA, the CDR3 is TGTGCCAGCAGCTTGGACAGGACCTACAATGAGCAGTTCTTC.

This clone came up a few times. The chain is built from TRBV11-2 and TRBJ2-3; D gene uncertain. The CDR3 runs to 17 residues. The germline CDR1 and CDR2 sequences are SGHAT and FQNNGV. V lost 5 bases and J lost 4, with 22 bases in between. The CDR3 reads CASSPYSTLEVPDTQYF. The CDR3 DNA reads TGTGCCAGCAGCCCTTACTCGACCCTTGAGGTCCCAGATACGCAGTATTTT.

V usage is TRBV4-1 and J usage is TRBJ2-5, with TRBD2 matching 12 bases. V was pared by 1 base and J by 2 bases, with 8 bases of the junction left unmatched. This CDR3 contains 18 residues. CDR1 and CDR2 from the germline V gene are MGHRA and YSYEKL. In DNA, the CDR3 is TGCGCCAGCAGCCAAGGTCCCGGGACTAGCGGGCCTCAAGAGACCCAGTACTTC. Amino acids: CASSQGPGTSGPQETQYF.

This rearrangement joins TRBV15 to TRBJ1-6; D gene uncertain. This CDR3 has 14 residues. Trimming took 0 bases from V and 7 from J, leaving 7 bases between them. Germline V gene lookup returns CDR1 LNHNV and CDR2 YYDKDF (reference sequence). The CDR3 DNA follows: TGTGCCACCAGCAGAGACAGGAGAAATTCACCCCTCCACTTT. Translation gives CATSRDRRNSPLHF.

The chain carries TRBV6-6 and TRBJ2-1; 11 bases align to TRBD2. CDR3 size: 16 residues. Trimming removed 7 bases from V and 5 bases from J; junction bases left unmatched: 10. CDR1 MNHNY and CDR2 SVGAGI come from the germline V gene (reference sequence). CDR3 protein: CASKKLAGVQNNEQFF. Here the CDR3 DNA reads TGTGCCAGCAAGAAACTAGCGGGAGTTCAGAACAATGAGCAGTTCTTC.

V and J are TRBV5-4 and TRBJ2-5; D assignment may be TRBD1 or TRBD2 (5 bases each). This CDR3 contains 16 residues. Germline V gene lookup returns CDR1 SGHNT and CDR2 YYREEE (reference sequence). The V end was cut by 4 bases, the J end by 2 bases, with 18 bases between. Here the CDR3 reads CASSANIGTSQETQYF. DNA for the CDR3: TGTGCCAGCAGCGCGAACATTGGGACCTCTCAAGAGACCCAGTACTTC.

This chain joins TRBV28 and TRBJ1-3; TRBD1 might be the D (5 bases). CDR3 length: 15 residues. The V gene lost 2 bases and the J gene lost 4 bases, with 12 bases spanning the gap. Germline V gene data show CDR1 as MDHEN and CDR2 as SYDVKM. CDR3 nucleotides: TGTGCCAGCAGTTTAGGGGGGGAACCCGGAAACACCATATATTTT. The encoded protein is CASSLGGEPGNTIYF.

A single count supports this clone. The CDR3 nucleotides are TGTGCCAGCAGTATACAGGGGAACACTGAAGCTTTCTTT. This encodes CASSIQGNTEAFF. V gene TRBV2 combines with J gene TRBJ1-1, with D possibly being TRBD1 (6 bases). Per the germline V gene, CDR1 is SNHLY and CDR2 is FYNNEI. The V end was cut by 5 bases, the J end by 1 base, with 8 bases between. CDR3 length: 13 residues.

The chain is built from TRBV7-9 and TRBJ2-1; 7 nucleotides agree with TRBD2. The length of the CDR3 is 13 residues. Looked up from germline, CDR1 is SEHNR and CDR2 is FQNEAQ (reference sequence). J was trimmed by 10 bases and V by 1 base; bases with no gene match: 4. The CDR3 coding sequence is TGTGCCAGCAGCTTAGTTGCCGGGAGGGAGCAGTTCTTC. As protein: CASSLVAGREQFF.

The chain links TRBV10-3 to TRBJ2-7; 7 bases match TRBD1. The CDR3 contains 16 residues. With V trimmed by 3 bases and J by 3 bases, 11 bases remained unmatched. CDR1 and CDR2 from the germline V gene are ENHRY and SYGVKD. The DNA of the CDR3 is TGTGCCATCAGTGAAGGGGAGACAGGGAGTATCTACGAGCAGTACTTC. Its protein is CAISEGETGSIYEQYF.

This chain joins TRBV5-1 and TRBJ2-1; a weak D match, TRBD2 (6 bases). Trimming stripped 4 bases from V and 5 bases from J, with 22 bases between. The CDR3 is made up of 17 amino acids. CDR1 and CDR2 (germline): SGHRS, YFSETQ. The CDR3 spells CASSARGTAVKNNEQFF. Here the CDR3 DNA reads TGCGCCAGCAGCGCACGGGGGACGGCCGTTAAGAACAATGAGCAGTTCTTC.

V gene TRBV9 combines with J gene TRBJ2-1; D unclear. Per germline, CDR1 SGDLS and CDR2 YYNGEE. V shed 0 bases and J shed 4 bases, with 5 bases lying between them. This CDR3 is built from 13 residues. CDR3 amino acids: CASSVVGYNEQFF. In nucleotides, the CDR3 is TGTGCCAGCAGCGTAGTGGGGTACAATGAGCAGTTCTTC.

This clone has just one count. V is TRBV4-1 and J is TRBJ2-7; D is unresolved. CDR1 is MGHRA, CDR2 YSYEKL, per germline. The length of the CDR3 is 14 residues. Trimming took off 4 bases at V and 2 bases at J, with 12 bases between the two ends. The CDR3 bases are TGCGCCAGCAGCCTCCCCGGACGTCCCTACGAGCAGTACTTC. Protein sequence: CASSLPGRPYEQYF.

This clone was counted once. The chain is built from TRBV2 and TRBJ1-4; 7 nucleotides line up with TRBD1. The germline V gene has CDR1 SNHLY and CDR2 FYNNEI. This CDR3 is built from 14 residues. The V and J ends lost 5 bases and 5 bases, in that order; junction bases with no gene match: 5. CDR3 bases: TGTGCCAGCAGTTGGGACAGCGGAAATGAAAAACTGTTTTTT. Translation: CASSWDSGNEKLFF.